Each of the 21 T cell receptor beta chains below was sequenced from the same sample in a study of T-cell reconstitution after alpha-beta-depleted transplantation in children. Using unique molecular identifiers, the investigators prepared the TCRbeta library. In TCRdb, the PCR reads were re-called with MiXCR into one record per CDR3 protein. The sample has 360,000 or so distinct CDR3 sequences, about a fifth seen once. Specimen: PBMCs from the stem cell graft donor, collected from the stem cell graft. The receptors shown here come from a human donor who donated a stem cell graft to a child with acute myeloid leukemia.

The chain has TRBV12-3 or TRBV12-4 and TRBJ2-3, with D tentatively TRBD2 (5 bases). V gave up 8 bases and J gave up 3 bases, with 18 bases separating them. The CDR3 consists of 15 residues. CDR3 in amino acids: CASDPPERRTDTQYF. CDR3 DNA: TGTGCCAGCGATCCTCCGGAGCGGAGGACAGATACGCAGTATTTT.

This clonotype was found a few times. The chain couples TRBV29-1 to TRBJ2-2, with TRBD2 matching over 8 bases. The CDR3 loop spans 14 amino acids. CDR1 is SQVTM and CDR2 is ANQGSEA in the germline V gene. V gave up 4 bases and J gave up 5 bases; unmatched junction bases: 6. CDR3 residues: CSVGRRGGTGELFF. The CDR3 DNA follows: TGCAGCGTTGGCCGCCGGGGGGGAACCGGGGAGCTGTTTTTT.

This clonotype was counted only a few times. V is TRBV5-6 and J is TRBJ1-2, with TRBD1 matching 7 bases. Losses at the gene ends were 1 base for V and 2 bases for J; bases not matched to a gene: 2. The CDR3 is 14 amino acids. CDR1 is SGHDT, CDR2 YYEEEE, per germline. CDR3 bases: TGTGCCAGCAGCTTGAACAGGGGAAACTATGGCTACACCTTC. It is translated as CASSLNRGNYGYTF.

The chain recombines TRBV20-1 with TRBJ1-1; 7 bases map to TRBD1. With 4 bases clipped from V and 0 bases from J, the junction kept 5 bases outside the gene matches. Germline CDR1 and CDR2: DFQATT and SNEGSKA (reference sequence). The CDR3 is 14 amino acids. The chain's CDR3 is CSAKPGQLNTEAFF. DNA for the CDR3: TGCAGTGCTAAACCGGGACAGCTGAACACTGAAGCTTTCTTT.

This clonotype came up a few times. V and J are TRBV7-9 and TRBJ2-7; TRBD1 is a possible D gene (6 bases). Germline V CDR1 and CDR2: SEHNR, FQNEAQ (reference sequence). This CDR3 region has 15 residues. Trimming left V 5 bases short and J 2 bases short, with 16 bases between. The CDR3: CASSPRPRGTYEQYF. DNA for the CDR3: TGTGCCAGCAGCCCCCGGCCAAGGGGGACCTACGAGCAGTACTTC.

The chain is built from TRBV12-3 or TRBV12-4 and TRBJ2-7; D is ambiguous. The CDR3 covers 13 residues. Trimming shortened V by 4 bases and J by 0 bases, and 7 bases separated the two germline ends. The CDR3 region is CASSSGHSYEQYF. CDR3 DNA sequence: TGTGCCAGCAGTTCTGGTCACTCCTACGAGCAGTACTTC.

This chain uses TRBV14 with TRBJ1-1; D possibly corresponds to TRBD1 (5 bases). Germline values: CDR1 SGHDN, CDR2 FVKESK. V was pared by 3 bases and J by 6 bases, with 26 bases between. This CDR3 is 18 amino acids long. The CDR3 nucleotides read TGTGCCAGCAGCCAGTATTACGTCGGGGGACCGTTTCGCCCTGAAGCTTTCTTT. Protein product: CASSQYYVGGPFRPEAFF.

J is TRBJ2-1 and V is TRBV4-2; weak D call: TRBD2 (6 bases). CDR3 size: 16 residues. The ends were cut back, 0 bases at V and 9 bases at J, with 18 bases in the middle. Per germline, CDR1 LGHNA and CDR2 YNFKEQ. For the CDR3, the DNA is TGTGCCAGCAGCCAAGATGTAGACTCCCGGGGAGGTGAGCAGTTCTTC. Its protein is CASSQDVDSRGGEQFF.

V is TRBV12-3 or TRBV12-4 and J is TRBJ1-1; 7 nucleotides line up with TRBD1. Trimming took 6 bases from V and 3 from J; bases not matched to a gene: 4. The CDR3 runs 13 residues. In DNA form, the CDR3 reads TGTGCCAGCAGCCATGACAGGGACACTGAAGCTTTCTTT. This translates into CASSHDRDTEAFF.

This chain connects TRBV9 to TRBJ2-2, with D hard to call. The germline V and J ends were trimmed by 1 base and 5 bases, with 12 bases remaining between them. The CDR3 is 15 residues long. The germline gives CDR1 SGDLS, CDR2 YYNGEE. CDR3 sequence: CASSVSHGRTGELFF. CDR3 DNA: TGTGCCAGCAGCGTAAGCCATGGGCGAACCGGGGAGCTGTTTTTT.

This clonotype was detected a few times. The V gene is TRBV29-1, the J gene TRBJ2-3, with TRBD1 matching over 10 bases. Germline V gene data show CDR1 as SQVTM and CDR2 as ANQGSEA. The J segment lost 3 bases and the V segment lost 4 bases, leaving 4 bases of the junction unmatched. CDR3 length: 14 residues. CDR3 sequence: CSVGLDRGTDTQYF. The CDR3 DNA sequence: TGCAGCGTTGGGTTGGACAGGGGGACAGATACGCAGTATTTT.

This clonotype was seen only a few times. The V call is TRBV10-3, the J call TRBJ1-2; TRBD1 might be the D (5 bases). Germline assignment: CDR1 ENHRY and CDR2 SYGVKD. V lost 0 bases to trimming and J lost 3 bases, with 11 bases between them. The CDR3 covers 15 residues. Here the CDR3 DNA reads TGTGCCATCAGTGAGTCGACGGTCAGGGACTATGGCTACACCTTC. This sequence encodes CAISESTVRDYGYTF.

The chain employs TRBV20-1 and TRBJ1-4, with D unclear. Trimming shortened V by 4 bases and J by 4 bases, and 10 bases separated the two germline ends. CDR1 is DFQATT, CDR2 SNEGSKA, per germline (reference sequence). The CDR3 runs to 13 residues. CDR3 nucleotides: TGCAGTGCTATCCCTCCGGGTAATGAAAAACTGTTTTTT. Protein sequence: CSAIPPGNEKLFF.

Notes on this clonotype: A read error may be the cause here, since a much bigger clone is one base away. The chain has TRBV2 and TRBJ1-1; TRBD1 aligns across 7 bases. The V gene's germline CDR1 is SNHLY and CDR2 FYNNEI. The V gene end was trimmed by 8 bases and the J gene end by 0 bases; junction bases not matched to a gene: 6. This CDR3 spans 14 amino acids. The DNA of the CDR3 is TGTGCCAGCTGTCCGGGACAGATGAACACTGAAGCTTTCTTT. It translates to CASCPGQMNTEAFF. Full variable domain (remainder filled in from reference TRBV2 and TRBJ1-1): EPEVTQTPSHQVTQMGQEVILRCVPISNHLYFYWYRQILGQKVEFLVSFYNNEISEKSEIFDDQFSVERPDGSNFTLKIRSTKLEDSAMYFCASCPGQMNTEAFFGQGTRLTVV.

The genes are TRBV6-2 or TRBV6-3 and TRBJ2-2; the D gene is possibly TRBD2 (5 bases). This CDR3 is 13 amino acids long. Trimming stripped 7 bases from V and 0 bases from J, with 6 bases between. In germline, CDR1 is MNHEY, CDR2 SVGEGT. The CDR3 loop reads CASNGANTGELFF. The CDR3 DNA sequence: TGTGCCAGCAACGGGGCGAACACCGGGGAGCTGTTTTTT.

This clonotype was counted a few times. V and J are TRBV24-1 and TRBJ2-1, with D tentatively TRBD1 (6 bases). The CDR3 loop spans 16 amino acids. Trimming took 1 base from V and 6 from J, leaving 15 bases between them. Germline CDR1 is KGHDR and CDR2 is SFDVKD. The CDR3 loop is CATSDFTGINLNEQFF. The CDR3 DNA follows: TGTGCCACCAGTGATTTTACAGGGATTAACCTCAATGAGCAGTTCTTC.

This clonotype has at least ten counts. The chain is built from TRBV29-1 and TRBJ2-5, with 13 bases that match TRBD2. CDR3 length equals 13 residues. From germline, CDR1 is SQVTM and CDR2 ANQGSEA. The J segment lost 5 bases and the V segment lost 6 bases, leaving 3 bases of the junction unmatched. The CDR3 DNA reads TGCAGCGTACTAGCGGGAGGGCCTGAGACCCAGTACTTC. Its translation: CSVLAGGPETQYF.

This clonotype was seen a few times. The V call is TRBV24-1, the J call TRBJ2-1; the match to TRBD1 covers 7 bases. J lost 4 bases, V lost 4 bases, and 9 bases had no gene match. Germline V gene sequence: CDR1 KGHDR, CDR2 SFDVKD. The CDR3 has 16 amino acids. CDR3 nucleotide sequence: TGTGCCACCAGTGACCCTGGACAGGTGGAGTACAATGAGCAGTTCTTC. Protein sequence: CATSDPGQVEYNEQFF.

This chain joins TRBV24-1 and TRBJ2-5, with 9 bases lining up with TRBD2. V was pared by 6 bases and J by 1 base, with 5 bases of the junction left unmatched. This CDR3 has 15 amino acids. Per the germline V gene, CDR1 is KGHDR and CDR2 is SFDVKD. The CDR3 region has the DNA TGTGCCACCAGTCCTAGCGGGAAAAGCCAAGAGACCCAGTACTTC. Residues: CATSPSGKSQETQYF.

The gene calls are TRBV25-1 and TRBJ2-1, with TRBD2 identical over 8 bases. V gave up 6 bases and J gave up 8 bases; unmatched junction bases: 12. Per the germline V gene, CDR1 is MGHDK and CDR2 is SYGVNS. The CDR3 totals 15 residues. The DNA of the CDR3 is TGTGCCAGCAGGGACCAGTTATCGGGAGGGGATGAGCAGTTCTTC. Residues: CASRDQLSGGDEQFF.

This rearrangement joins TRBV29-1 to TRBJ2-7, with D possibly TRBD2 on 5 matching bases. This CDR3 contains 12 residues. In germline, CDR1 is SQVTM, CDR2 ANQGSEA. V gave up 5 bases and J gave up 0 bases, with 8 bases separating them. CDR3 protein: CSVSEDSYEQYF. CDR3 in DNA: TGCAGCGTTTCGGAGGACTCCTACGAGCAGTACTTC.